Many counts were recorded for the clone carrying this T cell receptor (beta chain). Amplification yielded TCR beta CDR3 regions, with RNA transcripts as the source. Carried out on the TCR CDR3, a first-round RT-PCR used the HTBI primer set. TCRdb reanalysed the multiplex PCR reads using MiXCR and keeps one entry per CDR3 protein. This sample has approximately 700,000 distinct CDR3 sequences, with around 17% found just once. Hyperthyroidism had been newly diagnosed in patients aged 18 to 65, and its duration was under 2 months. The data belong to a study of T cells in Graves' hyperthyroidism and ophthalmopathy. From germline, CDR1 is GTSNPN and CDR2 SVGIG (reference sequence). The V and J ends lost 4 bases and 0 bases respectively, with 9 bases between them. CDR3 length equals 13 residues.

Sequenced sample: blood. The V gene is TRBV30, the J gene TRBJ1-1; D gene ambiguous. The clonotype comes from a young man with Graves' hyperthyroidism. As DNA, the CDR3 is TGTGCCTGGATTCAGTGGGTGAACACTGAAGCTTTCTTT. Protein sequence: CAWIQWVNTEAFF. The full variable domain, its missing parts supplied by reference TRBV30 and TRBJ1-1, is SQTIHQWPATLVQPVGSPLSLECTVEGTSNPNLYWYRQAAGRGLQLLFYSVGIGQISSEVPQNLSASRPQDRQFILSSKKLLLSDSGFYLCAWIQWVNTEAFFGQGTRLTVV.